This T cell receptor (beta chain) appears in the sequencing data of a study of T cells in Graves' hyperthyroidism and ophthalmopathy. The investigators amplified TCR beta CDR3 regions from RNA transcripts. The HTBI set primed first-round TCR CDR3 RT-PCR. One entry per CDR3 protein results from TCRdb running MiXCR on the multiplex PCR reads. Seen here are 250,000 to 350,000 distinct CDR3 sequences, 16% observed once, and the top ten hold approximately 33%. A lack of ophthalmopathy progression within 18 months defined stable Graves' hyperthyroidism. On this clonotype itself: Its matching antigen is unknown.

Study-wide results and limits: A model of 13 V-J features distinguished ophthalmopathy from stable hyperthyroidism.

CDR3 length: 14 residues. Germline-derived CDR1 and CDR2 are SGHVS and FQNEAQ. Deletions cut 5 bases from V and 3 bases from J, with 13 bases between. The chain uses TRBV7-8 and TRBJ1-2, with D uncertain. The specimen was blood. This sequence originates from a man aged 25-45 years with Graves' hyperthyroidism. DNA of the CDR3: TGTGCCAGCAGCCCACAGCTTGGGGACTATGGCTACACCTTC. This encodes CASSPQLGDYGYTF.